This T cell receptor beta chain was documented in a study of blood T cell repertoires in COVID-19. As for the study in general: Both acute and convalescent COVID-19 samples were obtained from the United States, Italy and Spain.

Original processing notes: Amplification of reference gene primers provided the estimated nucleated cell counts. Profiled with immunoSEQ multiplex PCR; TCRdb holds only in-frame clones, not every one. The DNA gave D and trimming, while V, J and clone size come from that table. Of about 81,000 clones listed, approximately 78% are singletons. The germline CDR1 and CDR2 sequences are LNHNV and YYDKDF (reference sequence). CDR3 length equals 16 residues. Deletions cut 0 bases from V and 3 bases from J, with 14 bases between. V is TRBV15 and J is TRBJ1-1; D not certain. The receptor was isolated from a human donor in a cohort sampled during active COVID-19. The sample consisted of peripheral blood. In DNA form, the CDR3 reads TGTGCCACCAGCAGAGATTGGTCCGCGGAGGACACTGAAGCTTTCTTT. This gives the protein CATSRDWSAEDTEAFF. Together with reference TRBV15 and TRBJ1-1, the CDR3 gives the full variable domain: DAMVIQNPRYQVTQFGKPVTLSCSQTLNHNVMYWYQQKSSQAPKLLFHYYDKDFNNEADTPDNFQSRRPNTSFCFLDIRSPGLGDTAMYLCATSRDWSAEDTEAFFGQGTRLTVV.